This T cell receptor beta chain was observed in a study of neoadjuvant nivolumab and ipilimumab in lung cancer. About the research overall: Nivolumab 3 mg/kg was given days 1, 15 and 29, plus ipilimumab 1 mg/kg day 1 in combination. The study's findings and limits: Pretherapy blood TCR richness correlated positively with resected tumor richness.

Germline V gene sequence: CDR1 SGHRS, CDR2 YFSETQ. The CDR3 consists of 14 residues. V trimming: 1 base; J trimming: 6 bases; junction bases outside the gene matches: 6. Produced via immunoSEQ multiplex PCR; TCRdb's table is partial and in-frame only. Among 25,000 to 30,000 clones listed, approximately 78% were seen once. On this clone itself: What it binds is unknown.

The source is an adult with non-small cell lung cancer. This sequence joins TRBV5-1 and TRBJ1-2; the match to TRBD1 covers 7 bases. Material: tumor tissue, obtained after neoadjuvant nivolumab, alone or with ipilimumab, at or shortly before surgery. CDR3 residues: CASSLKGAVDGYTF. The CDR3 nucleotides are TGCGCCAGCAGCTTGAAGGGGGCGGTGGATGGCTACACCTTC.